This TCR beta chain was sequenced during a study of blood T cell repertoires in COVID-19. In the authors' methods: Scientists estimated how many nucleated cells there were by amplifying reference gene primers. Data came from immunoSEQ multiplex PCR; TCRdb stores just in-frame clones and leaves some out. V and J calls and clone size are as listed in that table; D and trimming were resolved from the DNA. The table shows about 160,000 clones, with approximately 86% occurring only once. This CDR3 spans 15 amino acids. Germline values: CDR1 SGHNT, CDR2 YYREEE (reference sequence). Germline trimming cut 4 bases from V and 6 bases from J; bases unmatched to any gene: 6.

What was sequenced was peripheral blood. J is TRBJ1-6 and V is TRBV5-4; TRBD1 aligns across 8 bases. The sequence derives from an older woman who had recovered from COVID-19. The CDR3 sequence: CASSQTGAGNSPLHF. The CDR3 region has the DNA TGTGCCAGCAGCCAGACAGGGGCGGGTAATTCACCCCTCCACTTT.